This TCR beta chain was found in a study of monozygotic twins with inflammatory bowel disease. Overall study results and limits: People with IBD had fewer clonotypes in common with others than healthy twins did, especially with disease activity.

This CDR3 contains 12 residues. Germline assignment: CDR1 MNHEY and CDR2 SMNVEV (reference sequence). TCRdb re-called the 5' RACE reads; every CDR3 protein appears as one record, without DNA. This sample contains over 120,000 distinct CDR3 sequences. Of note for this clonotype: The antigen is unknown.

V and J are TRBV27 and TRBJ2-7; TCRdb reports TRBD1, a call that lacks DNA to check it against. Specimen: blood. The TCR comes from a human donor with ulcerative colitis or Crohn's disease, or a healthy co-twin of an affected twin (not recorded which). CDR3 residues: CASSKGGYEQYF.